This T cell receptor (beta chain) was sequenced for a study of tumor and adjacent non-tumor tissue in lung cancer (dated by TCRdb to 2016 to 2018). About the full investigation: By cancer type, the cohort comprised 11 to 12 adenocarcinoma patients, a couple of squamous cell carcinoma patients and 1 small cell lung cancer patient. Bulk TCRbeta repertoires were compared between lung tumor tissue and matched distant non-tumor lung tissue obtained from around 16 lung cancer patients. More than 25 paired specimens, one tumor and one normal lung sample per patient, were profiled by TCRbeta CDR3 sequencing. The roughly 15 patients were aged about 31 to 80 years, included about ten men and 5 women, and had TNM stage I to III disease. In total, sequencing yielded approximately 130,000,000 productive TCRbeta reads, which works out to an average of about 4.2 million reads per sample. What the study reported, not specific to this receptor: Only roughly 14 patients were in the cohort, and the authors stated that larger samples and more detailed clinical data are needed. Peripheral blood was not sequenced, so blood TCRbeta repertoires were not examined in the lung cancer patients of the study. Tumor tissue showed significantly greater TCR diversity (inverse Simpson) than normal lung tissue (431.37 vs 166.20, P = 0.0075, Mann-Whitney U test). In normal lung, the top 100 clones accounted for a significantly larger cumulative share of the repertoire than in tumor tissue. Neither the sequencing platform nor unique molecular identifiers are mentioned in the methods. Younger patients had significantly higher TCR diversity, and higher tumor TCR diversity was associated with shorter overall and disease-free survival.

Concerning this clonotype itself: Its specific antigen is unknown. The junction does not match germline at one end; this may be a read error.

The germline V gene specifies SGHNT as CDR1 and YENEEA as CDR2. The CDR3 numbers 14 residues from cysteine through phenylalanine. The retained sequence is limited to the CDR3, 42 bases, with the frame set at the first base. RNA was isolated from bulk unsorted tissue, and RNA quality was assessed with a NanoDrop ND-1000 and an Agilent 2100. All donors had newly diagnosed lung cancer, had not received prior chemotherapy, and were admitted for thoracic surgery in China between August and November 2014. Patients who had received previous radiotherapy or chemotherapy, or who had another concurrent cancer, were excluded from the study. Pieces of surgical tissue measuring about 1-2.1 cm3 were kept in RNAlater solution and held at -80 degrees C until needed. The receptor library was made with multiplex PCR. Reads for this sample came from an Illumina HiSeq 2500. Following protocols modified from ARM-PCR, the researchers constructed TCRbeta libraries through three rounds of nested PCR with primers (Table S4). Before sequencing, PCR products of 200-500 bp were cut from the gel and purified using the QIAquick gel extraction kit. The paper's data handling went like this. Reads were cleaned using Trimmomatic, were merged into complete CDR3 sequences using FLASH, and were assigned to V(D)J germline segments using MiTCR. Clonal diversity was computed as the inverse Simpson's index with VDJtools. In-frame sequences without a premature stop codon were defined as productive reads. TCRdb's own reprocessing of the public reads used fastp at Q25 and MiXCR and kept productive beta chains. Entries are consolidated by CDR3 protein sequence, retaining the most common genes and DNA. For this entry, the V and J calls and clone size follow TCRdb and not the study's own pipeline. The sample table records 220,000 or so distinct CDR3 sequences; 60% to 85% of these occur just once. The ten biggest clones cover 20% to 25% of the sample.

The sequenced sample was lung tumor tissue. The rearranged segments are TRBV11-3 and TRBJ1-1; tentative D gene TRBD1, with 5 bases matching. The clonotype originates from a man aged 55 to 70 with non-small cell lung cancer. The DNA sequence is as follows: TGTGCCAGCAGCTTAGAAGTGGGGGTCACTGAAGCTATCTTT. This sequence encodes CASSLEVGVTEAIF.